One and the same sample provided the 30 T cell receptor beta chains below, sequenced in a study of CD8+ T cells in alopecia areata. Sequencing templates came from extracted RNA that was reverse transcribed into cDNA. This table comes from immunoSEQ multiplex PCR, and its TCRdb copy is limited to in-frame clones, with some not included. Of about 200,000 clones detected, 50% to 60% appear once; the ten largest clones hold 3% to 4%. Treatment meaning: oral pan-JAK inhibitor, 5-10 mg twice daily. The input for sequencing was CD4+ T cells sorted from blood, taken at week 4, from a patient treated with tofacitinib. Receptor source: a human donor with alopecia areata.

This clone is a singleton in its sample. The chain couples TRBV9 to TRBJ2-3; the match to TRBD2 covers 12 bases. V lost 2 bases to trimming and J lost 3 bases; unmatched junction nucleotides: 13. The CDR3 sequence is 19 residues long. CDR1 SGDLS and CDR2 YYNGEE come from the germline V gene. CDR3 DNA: TGTGCCAGCAGCGTTGGCCTAGCGGGGGGGCGAGAGGAGACAGATACGCAGTATTTT. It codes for CASSVGLAGGREETDTQYF.

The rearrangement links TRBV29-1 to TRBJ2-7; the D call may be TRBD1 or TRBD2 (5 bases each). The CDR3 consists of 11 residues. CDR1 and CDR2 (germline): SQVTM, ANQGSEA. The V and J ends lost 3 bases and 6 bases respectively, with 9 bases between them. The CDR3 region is CSVDNGAEQYF. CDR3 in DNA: TGCAGCGTTGACAACGGGGCCGAGCAGTACTTC.

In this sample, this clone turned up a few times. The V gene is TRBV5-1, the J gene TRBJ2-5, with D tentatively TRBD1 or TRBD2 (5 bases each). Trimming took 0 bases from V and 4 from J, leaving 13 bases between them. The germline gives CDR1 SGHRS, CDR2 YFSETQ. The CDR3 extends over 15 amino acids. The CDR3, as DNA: TGCGCCAGCAGCTTGGAGGGCAGGGAGTTAGAGACCCAGTACTTC. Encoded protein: CASSLEGRELETQYF. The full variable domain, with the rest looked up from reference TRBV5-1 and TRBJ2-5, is KAGVTQTPRYLIKTRGQQVTLSCSPISGHRSVSWYQQTPGQGLQFLFEYFSETQRNKGNFPGRFSGRQFSNSRSEMNVSTLELGDSALYLCASSLEGRELETQYFGPGTRLLVL.

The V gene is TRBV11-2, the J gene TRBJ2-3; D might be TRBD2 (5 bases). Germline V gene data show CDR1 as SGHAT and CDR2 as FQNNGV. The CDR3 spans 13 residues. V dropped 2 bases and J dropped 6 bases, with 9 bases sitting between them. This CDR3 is CASSLIGSDTQYF. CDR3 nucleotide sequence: TGTGCCAGCAGCTTAATTGGGAGTGATACGCAGTATTTT.

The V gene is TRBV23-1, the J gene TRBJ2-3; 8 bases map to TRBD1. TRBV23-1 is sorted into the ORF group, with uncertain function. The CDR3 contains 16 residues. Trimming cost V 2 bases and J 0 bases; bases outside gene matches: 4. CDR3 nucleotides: TGCGCCAGCAGTCAACAGGACAGGGAGAGCACAGATACGCAGTATTTT. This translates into CASSQQDRESTDTQYF.

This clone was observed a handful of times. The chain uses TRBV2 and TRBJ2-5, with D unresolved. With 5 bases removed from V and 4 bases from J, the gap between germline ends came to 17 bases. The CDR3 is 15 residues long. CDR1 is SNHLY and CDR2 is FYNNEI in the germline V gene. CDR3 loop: CASSPLRGLGETQYF. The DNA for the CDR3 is TGTGCCAGCAGTCCTCTAAGAGGTTTAGGAGAGACCCAGTACTTC.

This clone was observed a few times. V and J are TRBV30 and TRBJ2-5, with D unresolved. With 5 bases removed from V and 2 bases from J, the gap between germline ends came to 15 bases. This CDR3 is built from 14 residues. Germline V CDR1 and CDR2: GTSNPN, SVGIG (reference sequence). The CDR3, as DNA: TGTGCCTGGTCCGTAGGCACCCTACAAGAGACCCAGTACTTC. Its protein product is CAWSVGTLQETQYF.

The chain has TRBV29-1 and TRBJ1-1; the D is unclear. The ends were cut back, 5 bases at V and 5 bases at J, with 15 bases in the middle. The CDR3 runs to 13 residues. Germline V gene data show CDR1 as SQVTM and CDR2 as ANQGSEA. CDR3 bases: TGCAGCGTTCGACGGGATAGGAGAACTGAAGCTTTCTTT. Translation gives CSVRRDRRTEAFF.

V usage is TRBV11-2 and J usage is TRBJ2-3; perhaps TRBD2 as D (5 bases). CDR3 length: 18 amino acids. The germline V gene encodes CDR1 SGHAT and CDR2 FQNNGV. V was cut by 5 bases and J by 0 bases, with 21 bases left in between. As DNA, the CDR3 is TGTGCCAGCAGCGTCAGCCCCCTGGCCGGGGAGAGCACAGATACGCAGTATTTT. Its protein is CASSVSPLAGESTDTQYF.

The CDR3 loop is CASSLGTGVQETQYF. CDR3 DNA sequence: TGCGCCAGCAGCTTGGGGACAGGAGTCCAAGAGACCCAGTACTTC. The chain employs TRBV5-1 and TRBJ2-5, with 7 bases fitting TRBD1. From germline, CDR1 is SGHRS and CDR2 YFSETQ. The CDR3 spans 15 residues. V lost 0 bases to trimming and J lost 1 base; unmatched junction nucleotides: 3.

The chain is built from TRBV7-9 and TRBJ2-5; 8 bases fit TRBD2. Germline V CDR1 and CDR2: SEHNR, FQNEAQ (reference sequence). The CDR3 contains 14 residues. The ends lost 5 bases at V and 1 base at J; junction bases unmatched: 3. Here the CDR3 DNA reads TGTGCCAGCAGCCCCGGACTAGCCCAAGAGACCCAGTACTTC. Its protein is CASSPGLAQETQYF.

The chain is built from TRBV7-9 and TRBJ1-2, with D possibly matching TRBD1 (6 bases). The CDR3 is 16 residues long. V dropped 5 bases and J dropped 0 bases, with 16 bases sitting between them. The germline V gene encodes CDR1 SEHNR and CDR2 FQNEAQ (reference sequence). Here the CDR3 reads CASSLGGTQTNYGYTF. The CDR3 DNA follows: TGTGCCAGCAGCCTAGGCGGGACACAAACTAACTATGGCTACACCTTC.

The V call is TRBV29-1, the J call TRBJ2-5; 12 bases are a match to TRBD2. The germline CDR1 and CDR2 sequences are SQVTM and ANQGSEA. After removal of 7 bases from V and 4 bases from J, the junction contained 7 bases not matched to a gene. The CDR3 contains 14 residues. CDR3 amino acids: CSAFLTSGGETQYF. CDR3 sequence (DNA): TGCAGCGCTTTCTTGACTAGCGGGGGAGAGACCCAGTACTTC.

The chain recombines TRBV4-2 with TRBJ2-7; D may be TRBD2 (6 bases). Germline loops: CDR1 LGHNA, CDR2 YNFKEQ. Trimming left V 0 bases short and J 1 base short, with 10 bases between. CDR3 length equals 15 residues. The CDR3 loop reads CASSQDSGRSYEQYF. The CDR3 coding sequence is TGTGCCAGCAGCCAAGATAGCGGCCGGTCCTACGAGCAGTACTTC.

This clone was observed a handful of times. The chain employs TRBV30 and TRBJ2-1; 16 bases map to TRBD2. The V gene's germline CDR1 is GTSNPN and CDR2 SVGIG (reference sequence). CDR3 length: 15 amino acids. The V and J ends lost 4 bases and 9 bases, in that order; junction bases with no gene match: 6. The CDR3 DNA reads TGTGCCTGGACCTCGGGACTAGCGGGGGGGTCTGAGCAGTTCTTC. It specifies CAWTSGLAGGSEQFF.

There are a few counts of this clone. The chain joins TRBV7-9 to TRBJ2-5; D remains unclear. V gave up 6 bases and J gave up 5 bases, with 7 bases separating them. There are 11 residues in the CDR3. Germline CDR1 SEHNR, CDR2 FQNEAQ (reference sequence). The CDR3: CASSPSETQYF. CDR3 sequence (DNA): TGTGCCAGCAGTCCCAGTGAGACCCAGTACTTC.

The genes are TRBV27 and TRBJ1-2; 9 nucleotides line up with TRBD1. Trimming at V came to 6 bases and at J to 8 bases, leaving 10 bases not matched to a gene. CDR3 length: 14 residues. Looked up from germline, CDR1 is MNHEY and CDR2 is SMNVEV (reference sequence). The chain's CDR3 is CASRRTGGAEGYTF. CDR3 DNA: TGTGCCAGCAGGCGAACAGGGGGCGCGGAAGGCTACACCTTC.

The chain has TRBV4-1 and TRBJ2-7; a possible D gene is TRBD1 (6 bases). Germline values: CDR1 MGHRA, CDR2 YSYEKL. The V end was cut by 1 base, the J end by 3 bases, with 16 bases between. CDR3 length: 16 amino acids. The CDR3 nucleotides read TGCGCCAGCAGCCAAGGAACAGGGCCAATCTACTACGAGCAGTACTTC. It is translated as CASSQGTGPIYYEQYF.

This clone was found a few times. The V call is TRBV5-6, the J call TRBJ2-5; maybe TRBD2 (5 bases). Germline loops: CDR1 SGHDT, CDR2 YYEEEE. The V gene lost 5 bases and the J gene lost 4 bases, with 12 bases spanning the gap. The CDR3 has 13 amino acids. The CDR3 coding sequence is TGTGCCAGCAGACGAGATCGGGGAGAGACCCAGTACTTC. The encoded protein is CASRRDRGETQYF.

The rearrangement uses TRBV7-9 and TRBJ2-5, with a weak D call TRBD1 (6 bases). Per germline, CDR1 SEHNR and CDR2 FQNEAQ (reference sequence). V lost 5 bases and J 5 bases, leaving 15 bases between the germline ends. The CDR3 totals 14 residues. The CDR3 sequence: CASSTGLREETQYF. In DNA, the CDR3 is TGTGCCAGCAGCACAGGGCTTCGAGAGGAGACCCAGTACTTC.

CDR3 sequence reads: CSATGGQWGYTF. DNA for the CDR3: TGCAGCGCGACAGGGGGCCAGTGGGGCTACACCTTC. The gene calls are TRBV29-1 and TRBJ1-2, with 10 bases that match TRBD1. V lost 7 bases to trimming and J lost 8 bases; unmatched junction nucleotides: 7. The CDR3 has 12 residues. Germline V gene sequence: CDR1 SQVTM, CDR2 ANQGSEA.

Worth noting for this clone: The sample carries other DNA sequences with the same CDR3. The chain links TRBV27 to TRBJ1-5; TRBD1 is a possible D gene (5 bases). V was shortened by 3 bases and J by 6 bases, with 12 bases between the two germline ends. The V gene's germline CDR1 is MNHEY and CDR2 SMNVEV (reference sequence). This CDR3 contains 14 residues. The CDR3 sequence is CASSLRGGGQPQHF. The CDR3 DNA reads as TGTGCCAGCAGTTTGCGGGGGGGAGGTCAGCCCCAGCATTTT.

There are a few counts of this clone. The DNA of the CDR3 is TGTGCCAGCAGCCGAGTGTACTCCTACAATGAGCAGTTCTTC. Amino acids: CASSRVYSYNEQFF. The chain combines TRBV14 with TRBJ2-1; no firm D call. Germline CDR1 SGHDN, CDR2 FVKESK. The CDR3 is 14 amino acids. The ends were cut back, 4 bases at V and 0 bases at J, with 7 bases in the middle.

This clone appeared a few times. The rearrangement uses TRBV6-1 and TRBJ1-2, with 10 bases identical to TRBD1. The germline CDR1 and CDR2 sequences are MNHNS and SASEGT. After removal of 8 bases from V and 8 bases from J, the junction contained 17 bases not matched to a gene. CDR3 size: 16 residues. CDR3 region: CASCVNLGQGLGGYTF. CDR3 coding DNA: TGTGCCAGCTGTGTTAACCTGGGACAGGGGTTGGGCGGCTACACCTTC.

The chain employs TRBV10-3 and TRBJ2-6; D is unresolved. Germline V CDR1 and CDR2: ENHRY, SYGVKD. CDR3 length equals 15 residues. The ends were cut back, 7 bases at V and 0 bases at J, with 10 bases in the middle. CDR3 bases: TGTGCCATCATGTGGGGTAGCTCTGGGGCCAACGTCCTGACTTTC. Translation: CAIMWGSSGANVLTF.

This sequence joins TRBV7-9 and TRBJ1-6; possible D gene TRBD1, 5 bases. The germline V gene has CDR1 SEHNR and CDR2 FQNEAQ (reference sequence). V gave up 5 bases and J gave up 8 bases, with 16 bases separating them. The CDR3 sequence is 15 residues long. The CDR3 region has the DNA TGTGCCAGCAGCCCTGTCCCGGGACGGGATTCACCCCTCCACTTT. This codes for CASSPVPGRDSPLHF.

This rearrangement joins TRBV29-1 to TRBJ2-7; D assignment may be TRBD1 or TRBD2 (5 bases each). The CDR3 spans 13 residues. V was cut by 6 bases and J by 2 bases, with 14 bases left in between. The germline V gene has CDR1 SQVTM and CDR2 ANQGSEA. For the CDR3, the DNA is TGCAGCGTGGGTCATATGGGGGCCTACGAGCAGTACTTC. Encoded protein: CSVGHMGAYEQYF.

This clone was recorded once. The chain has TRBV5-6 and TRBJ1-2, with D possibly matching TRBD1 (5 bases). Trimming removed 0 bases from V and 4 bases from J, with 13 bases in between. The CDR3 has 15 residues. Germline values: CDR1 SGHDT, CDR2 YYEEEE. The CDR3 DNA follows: TGTGCCAGCAGCTTGGGTGGGACCTCTGGCTATGGCTACACCTTC. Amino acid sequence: CASSLGGTSGYGYTF.

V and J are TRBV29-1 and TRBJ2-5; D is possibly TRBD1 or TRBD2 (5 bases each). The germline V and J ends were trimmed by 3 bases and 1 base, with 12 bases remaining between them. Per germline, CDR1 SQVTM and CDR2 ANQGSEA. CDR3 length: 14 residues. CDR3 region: CSVDLGTAQETQYF. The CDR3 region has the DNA TGCAGCGTTGATCTGGGGACCGCCCAAGAGACCCAGTACTTC.

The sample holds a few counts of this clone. The DNA of the CDR3 is TGTGCCAGCAGCAATCTCGGGGGGCCAAGCACAGATACGCAGTATTTT. Protein sequence: CASSNLGGPSTDTQYF. The rearrangement links TRBV7-2 to TRBJ2-3; tentatively, D is TRBD2 (7 bases). V gave up 5 bases and J gave up 0 bases, with 15 bases separating them. Germline CDR1 reads SGHTA; CDR2 reads FQGNSA. The CDR3 loop spans 16 amino acids.